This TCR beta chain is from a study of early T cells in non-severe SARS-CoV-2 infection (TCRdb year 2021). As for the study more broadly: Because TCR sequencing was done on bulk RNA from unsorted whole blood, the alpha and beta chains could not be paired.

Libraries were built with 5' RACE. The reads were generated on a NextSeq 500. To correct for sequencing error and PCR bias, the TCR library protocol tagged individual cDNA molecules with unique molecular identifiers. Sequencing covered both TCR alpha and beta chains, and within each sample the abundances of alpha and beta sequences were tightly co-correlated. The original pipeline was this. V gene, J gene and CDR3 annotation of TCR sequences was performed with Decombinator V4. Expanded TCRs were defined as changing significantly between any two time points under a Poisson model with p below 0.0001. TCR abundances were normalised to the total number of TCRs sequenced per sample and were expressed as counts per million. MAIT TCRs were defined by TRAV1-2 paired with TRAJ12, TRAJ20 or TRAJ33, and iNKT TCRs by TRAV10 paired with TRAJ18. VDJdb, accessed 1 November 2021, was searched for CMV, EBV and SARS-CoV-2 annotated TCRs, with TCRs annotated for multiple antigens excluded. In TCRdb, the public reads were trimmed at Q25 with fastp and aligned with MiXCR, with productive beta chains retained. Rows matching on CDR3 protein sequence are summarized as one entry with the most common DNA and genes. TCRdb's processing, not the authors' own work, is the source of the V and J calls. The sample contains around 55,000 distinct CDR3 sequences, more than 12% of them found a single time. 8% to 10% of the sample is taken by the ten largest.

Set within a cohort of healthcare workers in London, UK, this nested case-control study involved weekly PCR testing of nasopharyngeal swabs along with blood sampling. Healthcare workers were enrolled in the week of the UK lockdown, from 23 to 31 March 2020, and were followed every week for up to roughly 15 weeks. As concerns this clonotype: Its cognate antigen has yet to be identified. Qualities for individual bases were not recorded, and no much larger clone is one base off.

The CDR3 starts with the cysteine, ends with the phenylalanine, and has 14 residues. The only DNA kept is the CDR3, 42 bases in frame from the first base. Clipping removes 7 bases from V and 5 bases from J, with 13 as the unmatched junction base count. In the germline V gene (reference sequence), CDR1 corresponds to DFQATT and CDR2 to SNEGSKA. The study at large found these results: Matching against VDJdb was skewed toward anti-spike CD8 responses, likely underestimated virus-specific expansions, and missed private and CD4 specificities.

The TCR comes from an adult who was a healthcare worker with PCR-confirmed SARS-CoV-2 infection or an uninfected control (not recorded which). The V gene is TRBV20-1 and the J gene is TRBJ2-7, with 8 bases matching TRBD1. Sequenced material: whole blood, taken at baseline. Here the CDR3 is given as CSVQDRVFKDEQYF. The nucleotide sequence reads TGCAGTGTACAGGACAGGGTTTTTAAGGACGAGCAGTACTTC.